This T cell receptor (beta chain) was documented in a study of CD8 T cells in ankylosing spondylitis. V dropped 7 bases and J dropped 0 bases, with 18 bases sitting between them. This CDR3 has 17 residues. TCRdb called the 5' RACE reads again in MiXCR, with one record for every CDR3 protein. The table includes 150,000 to 200,000 distinct CDR3 sequences, around 10% detected once. This clonotype was observed a few times. The sequenced material came from blood, either unsorted or a sorted T cell fraction (not recorded which). This receptor was identified in a male donor with ankylosing spondylitis or in good health (not recorded which). This sequence joins TRBV12-3 or TRBV12-4 and TRBJ2-2; D is perhaps TRBD1 or TRBD2 (5 bases each). CDR3 loop: CASNLRDGDANTGELFF. CDR3 sequence (DNA): TGTGCCAGCAACCTACGGGACGGGGACGCGAACACCGGGGAGCTGTTTTTT.